These 32 T cell receptor beta chains were all obtained from the same sample, sequenced in a study of blood T cell repertoires in COVID-19. Libraries were prepared by immunoSEQ multiplex PCR; TCRdb keeps only in-frame clonotypes and omits some of them. This table holds about 300,000 clones, 89% found once. The sequenced sample was peripheral blood. The receptors here all came from a young woman with COVID-19, enrolled during active disease.

The CDR3 loop reads CASSDPGTAYGYTF. In DNA form, the CDR3 reads TGTGCCAGTAGTGATCCCGGGACAGCCTATGGCTACACCTTC. The rearrangement uses TRBV19 and TRBJ1-2, with TRBD1 identical over 7 bases. Unmatched junction bases numbered 7, after V lost 5 bases and J lost 4 bases. The length of the CDR3 is 14 residues. Germline values: CDR1 LNHDA, CDR2 SQIVND (reference sequence).

The chain joins TRBV6-2 or TRBV6-3 to TRBJ2-5; no definite D call. Looked up from germline, CDR1 is MNHEY and CDR2 is SVGEGT. The V gene lost 2 bases and the J gene lost 5 bases, with 9 bases spanning the gap. The CDR3 is 13 residues long. The CDR3 loop is CASSYNPRETQYF. The CDR3 DNA reads TGTGCCAGCAGTTACAACCCCCGGGAGACCCAGTACTTC.

J is TRBJ1-2 and V is TRBV5-5; 7 bases fit TRBD1. The ends lost 2 bases at V and 3 bases at J; junction bases unmatched: 4. The CDR3 is made up of 14 amino acids. Per the germline V gene, CDR1 is SGHKS and CDR2 is YYEKEE (reference sequence). CDR3 protein: CASSLVRGDYGYTF. The CDR3 DNA sequence: TGTGCCAGCAGCTTAGTCAGGGGGGACTATGGCTACACCTTC.

J is TRBJ1-2 and V is TRBV9; weak D call: TRBD1 (6 bases). The V gene's germline CDR1 is SGDLS and CDR2 YYNGEE. The CDR3 is 13 residues long. Trimming removed 2 bases from V and 7 bases from J, with 12 bases in between. Written as DNA, the CDR3 is TGTGCCAGCAGCGTGAGGGGGATGGGTGGCTACACCTTC. This sequence encodes CASSVRGMGGYTF.

Details on this clone: The sample holds other DNA sequences that translate to the same CDR3. This sequence joins TRBV10-3 and TRBJ2-1; tentative D call: TRBD1 (5 bases). V gave up 8 bases and J gave up 8 bases, with 13 bases separating them. CDR3 size: 12 residues. Per germline, CDR1 ENHRY and CDR2 SYGVKD. CDR3: CAISRGLDEQFF. The CDR3 coding sequence is TGTGCCATCTCTAGGGGCTTGGATGAGCAGTTCTTC.

This chain links TRBV3-1 (or the pseudogene TRBV3-2) with TRBJ1-2, with D perhaps TRBD1 (5 bases). CDR1 LGHDT and CDR2 YNNKEL come from the germline V gene (reference sequence). Trimming took 6 bases from V and 4 from J, leaving 18 bases between them. The CDR3 has 15 residues. The CDR3 DNA is TGTGCCAGCAGTCCCCCCGGGGAGGGGTTCTATGGCTACACCTTC. This sequence encodes CASSPPGEGFYGYTF.

This CDR3 is CASSSDSYGYTF. The CDR3 nucleotides are TGTGCCAGCAGCAGCGACAGCTATGGCTACACCTTC. This chain uses TRBV7-2 with TRBJ1-2, with D possibly matching TRBD1 (5 bases). Germline V CDR1 and CDR2: SGHTA, FQGNSA. The ends were cut back, 5 bases at V and 4 bases at J, with 8 bases in the middle. This CDR3 region has 12 residues.

The chain couples TRBV5-1 to TRBJ2-3; D might be TRBD2 (5 bases). V lost 4 bases to trimming and J lost 4 bases, with 13 bases between them. The CDR3 extends over 14 amino acids. The germline gives CDR1 SGHRS, CDR2 YFSETQ. CDR3 residues: CASSPGGSADTQYF. The CDR3 coding sequence is TGCGCCAGCAGCCCCGGCGGGTCCGCAGATACGCAGTATTTT.

The chain links TRBV7-2 to TRBJ1-4; D might be TRBD1 (5 bases). Trimming removed 5 bases at V and 11 bases at J, with 21 bases between. Germline CDR1 is SGHTA and CDR2 is FQGNSA. The CDR3 runs 15 residues. The CDR3 DNA reads TGTGCCAGCAGCCTCAATACAGGTTTGGGGAGGAAACTGTTTTTT. Translation gives CASSLNTGLGRKLFF.

V usage is TRBV18 and J usage is TRBJ2-7; 9 bases match TRBD1. The CDR3 covers 16 residues. Per germline, CDR1 KGHSH and CDR2 LQKENI. Losses at the gene ends were 1 base for V and 0 bases for J; bases not matched to a gene: 4. The CDR3 reads CASSPQGQGSSYEQYV. CDR3 in DNA: TGTGCCAGCTCACCACAGGGACAGGGAAGCTCCTACGAGCAGTACGTC.

The chain employs TRBV19 and TRBJ2-2; 8 positions agree with TRBD2. CDR1 is LNHDA, CDR2 SQIVND, per germline (reference sequence). The V and J ends lost 6 bases and 5 bases, in that order; junction bases with no gene match: 5. The CDR3 has 14 amino acids. The CDR3 nucleotides read TGTGCCAGTAGAGGCGGGGGGTATACCGGGGAGCTGTTTTTT. This encodes CASRGGGYTGELFF.

This chain uses TRBV19 with TRBJ1-3, with D maybe TRBD1 (5 bases). Trimming removed 5 bases at V and 1 base at J, with 15 bases between. Germline-derived CDR1 and CDR2 are LNHDA and SQIVND (reference sequence). The CDR3 is made up of 16 amino acids. The CDR3 DNA reads TGTGCCAGTAGTGGGGCCAGGGCGGCATCTGGAAACACCATATATTTT. Translating it yields CASSGARAASGNTIYF.

The chain combines TRBV11-2 with TRBJ2-7; D is perhaps TRBD1 (5 bases). The ends were cut back, 3 bases at V and 6 bases at J, with 9 bases in the middle. The CDR3 has 12 amino acids. The germline V gene has CDR1 SGHAT and CDR2 FQNNGV. This CDR3 reads CASSLQGAEQYV. The CDR3 bases are TGTGCCAGCAGCTTGCAAGGGGCCGAGCAGTACGTC.

The gene calls are TRBV6-6 and TRBJ2-1; 12 nucleotides line up with TRBD2. V lost 5 bases, J lost 3 bases, and 14 bases stayed unmatched. Germline loops: CDR1 MNHNY, CDR2 SVGAGI (reference sequence). The CDR3 loop spans 19 amino acids. Written as DNA, the CDR3 is TGTGCCAGCAGTCACAAAGCCCGACTAGCGGGAGACCGCTACAATGAGCAGTTCTTC. Its translation: CASSHKARLAGDRYNEQFF.

The rearrangement links TRBV6-1 to TRBJ1-6, with D possibly being TRBD1 (6 bases). The V end was cut by 1 base, the J end by 10 bases, with 11 bases between. Looked up from germline, CDR1 is MNHNS and CDR2 is SASEGT. The CDR3 runs to 14 residues. CDR3 DNA: TGTGCCAGCAGTGAAGAGAACAGGGTCTCACCCCTCCACTTT. Protein: CASSEENRVSPLHF.

The genes are TRBV2 and TRBJ1-5; D perhaps matches TRBD1 (6 bases). The germline V and J ends were trimmed by 1 base and 6 bases, with 13 bases remaining between them. The CDR3 extends over 15 amino acids. CDR1 is SNHLY, CDR2 FYNNEI, per germline. The DNA of the CDR3 is TGTGCCAGCAGTGAAGTCTTGGGAGGGGGTCAGCCCCAGCATTTT. Its protein is CASSEVLGGGQPQHF.

This sequence joins TRBV6-5 and TRBJ1-4, with D possibly TRBD1 on 5 matching bases. The CDR3 sequence is 14 residues long. V was shortened by 6 bases and J by 5 bases, with 13 bases between the two germline ends. Germline V CDR1 and CDR2: MNHEY, SVGAGI. CDR3 region: CASRDGHGNEKLFF. The CDR3 DNA follows: TGTGCCAGCAGAGACGGACATGGCAATGAAAAACTGTTTTTT.

The chain carries TRBV4-2 and TRBJ1-5, with D perhaps matching TRBD1 (5 bases). V shed 0 bases and J shed 1 base, with 10 bases lying between them. The CDR3 contains 16 residues. Germline CDR1 LGHNA, CDR2 YNFKEQ. CDR3 nucleotide sequence: TGTGCCAGCAGCCAAGATGTGGGGGGGAGCAATCAGCCCCAGCATTTT. Translation gives CASSQDVGGSNQPQHF.

This chain uses TRBV7-9 with TRBJ1-2; D possibly corresponds to TRBD1 (5 bases). V lost 5 bases, J lost 2 bases, and 15 bases lay in between. The CDR3 runs 15 residues. Germline loops: CDR1 SEHNR, CDR2 FQNEAQ (reference sequence). CDR3 coding DNA: TGTGCCAGCAGCCCCCTCACAGGACCCAACTATGGCTACACCTTC. Protein: CASSPLTGPNYGYTF.

As to this clone: The germline gene is not matched at one end of the junction; a read error may be the cause. This rearrangement joins TRBV7-7 to TRBJ1-1; 9 nucleotides agree with TRBD1. Germline CDR1 SSHAT, CDR2 FNYEAQ (reference sequence). The CDR3 is 17 amino acids. The CDR3 sequence: CASSLDHRGRSDTEAFF. CDR3 DNA sequence: TGTGCTAGCAGCTTAGATCACAGGGGGCGCTCGGACACTGAAGCTTTCTTT.

This clone was detected a few times. This chain joins TRBV3-1 (or the pseudogene TRBV3-2) and TRBJ2-2, with TRBD2 as a possible D gene (5 bases). CDR3 length: 16 residues. V lost 2 bases, J lost 4 bases, and 14 bases lay in between. The germline CDR1 and CDR2 sequences are LGHDT and YNNKEL (reference sequence). The CDR3 loop reads CASSQFAGSSTGELFF. In DNA, the CDR3 is TGTGCCAGCAGCCAATTCGCGGGTTCGAGCACCGGGGAGCTGTTTTTT.

V gene TRBV6-4 combines with J gene TRBJ2-1; 9 bases align to TRBD2. V shed 4 bases, J shed 3 bases, and the junction held 7 bases outside the gene matches. There are 16 residues in the CDR3. Per germline, CDR1 MRHNA and CDR2 SNTAGT. Written as DNA, the CDR3 is TGTGCCAGCAGTGTAGAGGATAGCGGGGGCTACAATGAGCAGTTCTTC. It codes for CASSVEDSGGYNEQFF.

V is TRBV6-5 and J is TRBJ1-2; D is unclear. The CDR3 is 13 residues long. Deletions cut 5 bases from V and 8 bases from J, with 15 bases between. CDR1 is MNHEY and CDR2 is SVGAGI in the germline V gene. Written as DNA, the CDR3 is TGTGCCAGCAGTCCCCTTGGTGGCTTGGGCTACACCTTC. Translation: CASSPLGGLGYTF.

This clone was picked up one time. This chain connects TRBV7-2 to TRBJ1-6; the D gene is possibly TRBD1 (5 bases). The CDR3 has 17 residues. Germline V gene lookup returns CDR1 SGHTA and CDR2 FQGNSA. Trimming left V 5 bases short and J 0 bases short, with 14 bases between. The CDR3 protein is CASSRTRASSYNSPLHF. As DNA, the CDR3 is TGTGCCAGCAGCAGAACCAGGGCGAGCTCCTATAATTCACCCCTCCACTTT.

This clone has just a few counts. The J gene is TRBJ1-2, the V gene TRBV6-5, with D uncertain. V was shortened by 6 bases and J by 6 bases, with 17 bases between the two germline ends. This CDR3 region has 14 residues. The germline V gene encodes CDR1 MNHEY and CDR2 SVGAGI. CDR3 protein: CASSRGLQNHGYTF. CDR3 bases: TGTGCCAGCAGCCGGGGTCTTCAAAATCATGGCTACACCTTC.

The V and J genes are TRBV5-1 and TRBJ1-3; 8 bases fit TRBD1. Germline CDR1 reads SGHRS; CDR2 reads YFSETQ. The V segment lost 2 bases and the J segment 2 bases; nucleotides outside the gene matches: 9. The CDR3 totals 17 residues. The CDR3 coding sequence is TGCGCCAGCAGCTTTCAGACAGGGGAAGAGGCTGGAAACACCATATATTTT. This sequence encodes CASSFQTGEEAGNTIYF.

The J gene is TRBJ1-5, the V gene TRBV19; 11 nucleotides agree with TRBD1. The CDR3 has 17 residues. The J segment lost 1 base and the V segment lost 6 bases, leaving 8 bases of the junction unmatched. Germline CDR1 is LNHDA and CDR2 is SQIVND (reference sequence). Here the CDR3 reads CASSQRGTGGSNQPQHF. CDR3 DNA sequence: TGTGCCAGTAGCCAACGAGGGACAGGGGGGAGCAATCAGCCCCAGCATTTT.

The V gene is TRBV24-1, the J gene TRBJ2-5; 9 bases are shared with TRBD1. The V and J ends lost 6 bases and 3 bases, in that order; junction bases with no gene match: 10. CDR1 and CDR2 from the germline V gene are KGHDR and SFDVKD. The CDR3 extends over 16 amino acids. Here the CDR3 DNA reads TGTGCCACCAGTTTGACCGGGACAGGGACGGAAGAGACCCAGTACTTC. Its translation: CATSLTGTGTEETQYF.

The chain links TRBV6-5 to TRBJ2-3; possibly TRBD1 for D (5 bases). The CDR3 totals 13 residues. Deletions cut 7 bases from V and 6 bases from J, with 14 bases between. Per germline, CDR1 MNHEY and CDR2 SVGAGI. In nucleotides, the CDR3 is TGTGCCAGCACCACCCAGGGAAGGGATACGCAGTATTTT. Amino acid sequence: CASTTQGRDTQYF.

CDR3 loop: CSVAQGNTEAFF. CDR3 DNA: TGCAGCGTTGCCCAGGGGAACACTGAAGCTTTCTTT. J is TRBJ1-1 and V is TRBV29-1; tentative D call: TRBD1 (5 bases). The CDR3 is 12 amino acids. From germline, CDR1 is SQVTM and CDR2 ANQGSEA. V lost 4 bases, J lost 1 base, and 7 bases lay in between.

V is TRBV7-9 and J is TRBJ1-6; possibly TRBD1 for D (6 bases). Trimming removed 6 bases at V and 7 bases at J, with 13 bases between. The germline V gene has CDR1 SEHNR and CDR2 FQNEAQ (reference sequence). CDR3 length equals 14 residues. CDR3 amino acids: CASRNREPNSPLHF. The CDR3 nucleotides read TGTGCCAGCAGGAACAGGGAACCAAATTCACCCCTCCACTTT.

The chain has TRBV6-2 or TRBV6-3 and TRBJ2-3, with D tentatively TRBD1 (5 bases). The germline V and J ends were trimmed by 4 bases and 2 bases, with 19 bases remaining between them. The CDR3 spans 17 residues. The germline V gene encodes CDR1 MNHEY and CDR2 SVGEGT. CDR3 residues: CASSFEIQEPFTDTQYF. The CDR3 nucleotides are TGTGCCAGCAGTTTCGAGATACAGGAACCATTCACAGATACGCAGTATTTT.